A single sample is the source of the 4 T cell receptor beta chains below, sequenced in a study of graft-versus-host responses after intestinal transplantation. From the graft tissue, intraepithelial and lamina propria lymphocytes were released through processing. Only in-frame clones appear in the TCRdb table, and some are missing; sequencing was by immunoSEQ multiplex PCR. The sample holds 9,500 to 12,000 clones, under 85% seen once. This material consisted of ileum tissue, taken 23 days after intestinal transplant. These receptors came from a human patient who received an intestinal transplant, so some T cells may come from the graft donor.

In nucleotides, the CDR3 is TGTGCCAGCAGCTTTGGGACACCCAACACTGAAGCTTTCTTT. This codes for CASSFGTPNTEAFF. The chain links TRBV5-6 to TRBJ1-1; a weak D match, TRBD1 (6 bases). Germline CDR1 is SGHDT and CDR2 is YYEEEE. This CDR3 region has 14 residues. Trimming removed 2 bases at V and 2 bases at J, with 10 bases between.

The chain is built from TRBV4-3 and TRBJ2-1; no definite D call. The CDR3 is 17 residues long. The V gene's germline CDR1 is LGHNA and CDR2 YSLEER. V lost 1 base and J 2 bases, leaving 15 bases between the germline ends. DNA for the CDR3: TGCGCCAGCAGCCAAGTAATGGGCAGCCTCACCTACAATGAGCAGTTCTTC. Its protein is CASSQVMGSLTYNEQFF.

The rearrangement links TRBV11-2 to TRBJ1-1; D remains ambiguous. V was pared by 10 bases and J by 1 base, with 16 bases between. CDR3 length: 14 amino acids. Germline V gene sequence: CDR1 SGHAT, CDR2 FQNNGV. The CDR3 nucleotides are TGTGCCATCCGGGTGAACTGGGGGAACACTGAAGCTTTCTTT. Its protein product is CAIRVNWGNTEAFF.

CDR3: CASSLQAGDYGYTF. CDR3 DNA sequence: TGTGCCAGCAGCCTCCAGGCAGGGGACTATGGCTACACCTTC. V is TRBV27 and J is TRBJ1-2; D is perhaps TRBD1 (6 bases). V was trimmed by 6 bases and J by 3 bases, leaving 14 bases between them. Germline CDR1 MNHEY, CDR2 SMNVEV (reference sequence). This CDR3 has 14 amino acids.